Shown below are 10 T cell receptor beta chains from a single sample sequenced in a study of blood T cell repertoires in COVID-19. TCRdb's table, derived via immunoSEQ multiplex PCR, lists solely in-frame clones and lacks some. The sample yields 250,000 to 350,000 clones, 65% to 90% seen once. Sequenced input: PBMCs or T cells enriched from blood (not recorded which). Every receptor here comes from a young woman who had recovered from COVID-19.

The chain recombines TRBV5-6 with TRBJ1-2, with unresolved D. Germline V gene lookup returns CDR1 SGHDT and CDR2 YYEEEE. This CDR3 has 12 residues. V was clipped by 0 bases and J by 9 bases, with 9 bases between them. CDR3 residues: CASSLDAVRYTF. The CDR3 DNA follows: TGTGCCAGCAGCTTGGATGCGGTTCGCTACACCTTC.

The CDR3 nucleotides are TGTGCCAGCAGCTTAGCGGCTCCCACTATACTAGCGGGAAGCGGTGAGCAGTTCTTC. Its translation: CASSLAAPTILAGSGEQFF. This rearrangement joins TRBV7-2 to TRBJ2-1, with TRBD2 identical over 10 bases. Germline V gives CDR1 SGHTA, CDR2 FQGNSA. The CDR3 runs 19 residues. Germline trimming cut 0 bases from V and 9 bases from J; bases unmatched to any gene: 17. Together with reference TRBV7-2 and TRBJ2-1, the CDR3 gives the full variable domain: GAGVSQSPSNKVTEKGKDVELRCDPISGHTALYWYRQSLGQGLEFLIYFQGNSAPDKSGLPSDRFSAERTGGSVSTLTIQRTQQEDSAVYLCASSLAAPTILAGSGEQFFGPGTRLTVL.

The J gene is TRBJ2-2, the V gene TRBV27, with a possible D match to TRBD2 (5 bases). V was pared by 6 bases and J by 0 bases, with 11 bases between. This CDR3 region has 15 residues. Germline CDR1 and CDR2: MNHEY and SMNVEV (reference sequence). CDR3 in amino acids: CASRPGKANTGELFF. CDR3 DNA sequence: TGTGCCAGCAGGCCCGGGAAGGCGAACACCGGGGAGCTGTTTTTT.

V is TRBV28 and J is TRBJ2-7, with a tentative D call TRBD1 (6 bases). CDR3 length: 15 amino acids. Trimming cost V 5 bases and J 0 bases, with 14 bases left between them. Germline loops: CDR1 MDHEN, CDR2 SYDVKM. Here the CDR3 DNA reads TGTGCCAGCAGTACTCCAGGGGCACGCTCCTACGAGCAGTACTTC. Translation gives CASSTPGARSYEQYF. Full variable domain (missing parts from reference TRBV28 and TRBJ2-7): DVKVTQSSRYLVKRTGEKVFLECVQDMDHENMFWYRQDPGLGLRLIYFSYDVKMKEKGDIPEGYSVSREKKERFSLILESASTNQTSMYLCASSTPGARSYEQYFGPGTRLTVT.

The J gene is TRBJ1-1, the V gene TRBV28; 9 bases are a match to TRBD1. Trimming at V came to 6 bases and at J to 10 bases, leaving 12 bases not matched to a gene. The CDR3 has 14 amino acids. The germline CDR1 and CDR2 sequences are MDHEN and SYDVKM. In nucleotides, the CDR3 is TGTGCCAGCAGCCTGTCCCGGGACAGGGCAGGAGCTTTCTTT. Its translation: CASSLSRDRAGAFF.

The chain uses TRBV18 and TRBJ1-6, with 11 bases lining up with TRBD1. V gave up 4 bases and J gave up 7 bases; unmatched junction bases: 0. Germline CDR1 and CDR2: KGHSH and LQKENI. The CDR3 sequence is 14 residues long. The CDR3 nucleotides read TGTGCCAGCTCACGGACAGGGGGCAATTCACCCCTCCACTTT. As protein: CASSRTGGNSPLHF.

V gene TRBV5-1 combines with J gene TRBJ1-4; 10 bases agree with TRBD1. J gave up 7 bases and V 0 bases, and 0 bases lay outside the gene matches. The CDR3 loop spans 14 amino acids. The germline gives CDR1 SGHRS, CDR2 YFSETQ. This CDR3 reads CASSLGQGAEKLFF. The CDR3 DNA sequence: TGCGCCAGCAGCTTGGGACAGGGGGCTGAAAAACTGTTTTTT.

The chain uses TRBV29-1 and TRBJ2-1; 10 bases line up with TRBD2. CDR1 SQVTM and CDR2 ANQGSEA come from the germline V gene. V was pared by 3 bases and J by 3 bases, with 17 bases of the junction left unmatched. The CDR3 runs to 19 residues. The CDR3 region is CSVEGPLLLAGSHYNEQFF. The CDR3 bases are TGCAGCGTTGAGGGCCCACTACTACTAGCGGGATCGCACTACAATGAGCAGTTCTTC.

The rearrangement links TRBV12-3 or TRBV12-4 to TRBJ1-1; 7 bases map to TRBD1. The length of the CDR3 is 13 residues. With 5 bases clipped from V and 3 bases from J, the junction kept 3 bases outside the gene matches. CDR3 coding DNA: TGTGCCAGCAGTCGAGGGGGCTACACTGAAGCTTTCTTT. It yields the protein CASSRGGYTEAFF.

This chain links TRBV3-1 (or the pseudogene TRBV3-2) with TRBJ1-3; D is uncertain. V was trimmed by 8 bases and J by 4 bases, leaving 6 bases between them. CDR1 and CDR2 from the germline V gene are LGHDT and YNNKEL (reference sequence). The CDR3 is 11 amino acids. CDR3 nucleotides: TGTGCCAGCGCCCAGGGAAACACCATATATTTT. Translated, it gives CASAQGNTIYF.